This T cell receptor (beta chain) originates from a study of beta chain features in type 1 diabetes. Points from the study as a whole: When Type 1 diabetes patients were examined, their TCRB CDR3s proved moderately but significantly shorter in all four CD4+ subsets. The naive, central memory and Treg TCRB repertoires looked more alike in patients than they did in healthy donors.

The CDR3 loop spans 21 amino acids. The V segment lost 0 bases and the J segment 4 bases; nucleotides outside the gene matches: 22. Germline V gives CDR1 SGHRS, CDR2 YFSETQ. cDNA synthesis used the whole RNA isolate, giving expressed TCRB sequences. Profiling relied on immunoSEQ multiplex PCR, and the TCRdb table lists in-frame clones only, not all of them. The table lists hundreds of thousands of clones, over 12% of them singletons. This clone was detected a few times. Its target is unknown. This chain uses TRBV5-1 with TRBJ2-1, with 7 bases fitting TRBD2. The TCR was taken from a young man with type 1 diabetes. The sequenced sample consisted of naive CD4+ T cells from blood. CDR3 amino acids: CASSLAEGGTAVPASYNEQFF. CDR3 sequence (DNA): TGCGCCAGCAGCTTGGCCGAGGGAGGGACCGCTGTCCCCGCTTCTTACAATGAGCAGTTCTTC.